The next 10 T cell receptor beta chains were all read from a single sample in a study of T-cell memory formation after mild COVID-19. TCRdb analysed the 5' RACE reads with MiXCR anew, one entry per CDR3 protein. The sample includes roughly 400,000 distinct CDR3 sequences, approximately 25% of them seen just once. Sequenced material: PBMCs or a T cell subset sorted from them (not recorded which). The source is an adult woman who had mild COVID-19 (a few samples of this study predate the infection). Cell type and time point are not known.

The CDR3 bases are TGTGCCAGCAGCCCAACAGGGGTTTACGCAGATACGCAGTATTTT. Its translation: CASSPTGVYADTQYF. This chain links TRBV7-3 with TRBJ2-3, with TRBD1 identical over 7 bases. V dropped 5 bases and J dropped 4; count of bases not matched to a gene: 9. CDR1 is SGHTA, CDR2 FQGTGA, per germline. The CDR3 has 15 residues.

There are a few counts of this clonotype. The V and J genes are TRBV12-3 or TRBV12-4 and TRBJ2-7; D gene ambiguous. V lost 3 bases and J lost 6, with 9 bases in between. This CDR3 is 12 amino acids long. As DNA, the CDR3 is TGTGCCAGCAGTTTGTTAGACGCCGAGCAGTACTTC. Translation gives CASSLLDAEQYF.

This clonotype has just a few counts. This sequence joins TRBV13 and TRBJ2-1; TRBD2 aligns across 14 bases. The CDR3 length is 15 residues. J was trimmed by 10 bases and V by 5 bases; bases with no gene match: 7. CDR1 is PRHDT, CDR2 FYEKMQ, per germline (reference sequence). The chain's CDR3 is CASSKTSGRVREQFF. The CDR3 DNA follows: TGTGCCAGCAGCAAGACTAGCGGGAGGGTAAGGGAGCAGTTCTTC. Based on the CDR3 plus reference TRBV13 and TRBJ2-1, the full variable domain is AAGVIQSPRHLIKEKRETATLKCYPIPRHDTVYWYQQGPGQDPQFLISFYEKMQSDKGSIPDRFSAQQFSDYHSELNMSSLELGDSALYFCASSKTSGRVREQFFGPGTRLTVL.

This clonotype came up a few times. The V and J genes are TRBV12-3 or TRBV12-4 and TRBJ2-3, with D unclear. This CDR3 comprises 15 residues. V shed 3 bases and J shed 1 base, with 11 bases lying between them. CDR3 in amino acids: CASSFSRPGTDTQYF. The CDR3 DNA sequence: TGTGCCAGCAGTTTTTCACGACCGGGCACAGATACGCAGTATTTT.

The chain is built from TRBV7-9 and TRBJ2-1; TRBD2 aligns across 10 bases. The V segment lost 5 bases and the J segment 8 bases; nucleotides outside the gene matches: 15. The CDR3 runs 17 residues. The germline gives CDR1 SEHNR, CDR2 FQNEAQ (reference sequence). CDR3 bases: TGTGCCAGCAGCCCAGGGGGGGCTAGCGGGAGTTTCCATGAGCAGTTCTTC. Translating it yields CASSPGGASGSFHEQFF. The entire variable domain, with the rest obtained from reference TRBV7-9 and TRBJ2-1, is as follows: DTGVSQNPRHKITKRGQNVTFRCDPISEHNRLYWYRQTLGQGPEFLTYFQNEAQLEKSRLLSDRFSAERPKGSFSTLEIQRTEQGDSAMYLCASSPGGASGSFHEQFFGPGTRLTVL.

The chain recombines TRBV5-1 with TRBJ2-4; perhaps TRBD2 as D (7 bases). V was shortened by 8 bases and J by 4 bases, with 13 bases between the two germline ends. The CDR3 has 13 residues. Germline CDR1 is SGHRS and CDR2 is YFSETQ. The CDR3 bases are TGCGCCAGTGGCGGGGGCACTAAAAACATTCAGTACTTC. It yields the protein CASGGGTKNIQYF.

This clonotype was seen a handful of times. The chain carries TRBV2 and TRBJ1-2; TRBD1 might be the D (5 bases). This CDR3 is built from 15 residues. Germline lookup yields CDR1 SNHLY and CDR2 FYNNEI. V shed 4 bases and J shed 0 bases, with 12 bases lying between them. CDR3 protein: CASSVLGRANYGYTF. The CDR3 coding sequence is TGTGCCAGCAGTGTTCTTGGCAGGGCTAACTATGGCTACACCTTC.

The V and J genes are TRBV6-8 and TRBJ1-3; maybe TRBD1 (5 bases). The CDR3 consists of 14 residues. Looked up from germline, CDR1 is MNHGY and CDR2 is SAAAGT. Trimming stripped 6 bases from V and 0 bases from J, with 9 bases between. The CDR3 reads CASSGGGSGNTIYF. The CDR3 DNA follows: TGTGCCAGCAGCGGGGGGGGCTCTGGAAACACCATATATTTT.

This clonotype has just a few counts. This sequence joins TRBV24-1 and TRBJ2-1; the match to TRBD2 covers 7 bases. J was trimmed by 10 bases and V by 3 bases; bases with no gene match: 14. The CDR3 has 16 residues. Germline values: CDR1 KGHDR, CDR2 SFDVKD. This CDR3 reads CATSDGRDYPLEEQFF. Here the CDR3 DNA reads TGTGCCACCAGTGATGGACGGGACTACCCCCTGGAGGAGCAGTTCTTC.

This clonotype has at least ten counts. The chain recombines TRBV12-3 or TRBV12-4 with TRBJ2-3, with D perhaps matching TRBD2 (5 bases). V was clipped by 5 bases and J by 6 bases, with 6 bases between them. This CDR3 region has 11 residues. The DNA of the CDR3 is TGTGCCAGCAGTCCGGGGGATACGCAGTATTTT. Translation gives CASSPGDTQYF.